This T cell receptor (beta chain) was captured by sequencing in a study of T-cell reconstitution after alpha-beta-depleted transplantation in children. Unique molecular identifiers featured in how the TCRbeta library was prepared. TCRdb re-called the PCR reads with MiXCR, one entry per CDR3 protein. This sample has 200,000 to 250,000 distinct CDR3 sequences, with around 11% found just once. This clonotype occurred many times. The clonotype comes from a human donor who donated a stem cell graft to a child with acute lymphoblastic leukemia. The sample consisted of PBMCs from the stem cell graft donor, taken from the stem cell graft.

The CDR3 nucleotides are TGTGCCAGCAGCTACAGGGTAGAGAATCAGCCCCAGCATTTT. Protein: CASSYRVENQPQHF. The chain links TRBV12-3 or TRBV12-4 to TRBJ1-5; possible D gene TRBD1, 6 bases. The CDR3 is 14 amino acids. Trimming removed 6 bases from V and 4 bases from J, with 13 bases in between.